A single sample is the source of the 30 T cell receptor beta chains below, sequenced in a study of blood T cell repertoires in COVID-19. Sequenced by immunoSEQ multiplex PCR; TCRdb stores in-frame clones only, minus some. The table shows about 120,000 clones, with over 60% occurring only once. Sequencing was performed on peripheral blood. The receptors come from a woman aged 70-85 years with acute or convalescent COVID-19.

V usage is TRBV28 and J usage is TRBJ1-2; 8 positions match TRBD1. V lost 5 bases, J lost 0 bases, and 8 bases stayed unmatched. Germline V lookup: CDR1 MDHEN, CDR2 SYDVKM. This CDR3 is built from 16 residues. CDR3 nucleotide sequence: TGTGCCAGCAGTCCGGGACAGGTGACTTCTAACTATGGCTACACCTTC. It codes for CASSPGQVTSNYGYTF.

In its sample, this clone was seen a few times. The V and J genes are TRBV5-6 and TRBJ2-1, with D possibly being TRBD2 (6 bases). CDR1 and CDR2 (germline): SGHDT, YYEEEE. The CDR3 contains 14 residues. The V end was cut by 0 bases, the J end by 5 bases, with 9 bases between. The CDR3 nucleotides are TGTGCCAGCAGCTTGGTAGGGACTGACAATGAGCAGTTCTTC. It encodes CASSLVGTDNEQFF.

This chain links TRBV2 with TRBJ1-5; 8 bases align to TRBD1. The CDR3 loop spans 16 amino acids. Germline CDR1 reads SNHLY; CDR2 reads FYNNEI. Germline trimming cut 5 bases from V and 3 bases from J; bases unmatched to any gene: 9. The CDR3, as DNA: TGTGCCAGCAGTTGGAACAGGGGGAGCAACAATCAGCCCCAGCATTTT. This translates into CASSWNRGSNNQPQHF.

This rearrangement joins TRBV2 to TRBJ2-5; 14 bases are shared with TRBD2. V shed 5 bases, J shed 3 bases, and the junction held 8 bases outside the gene matches. Germline lookup yields CDR1 SNHLY and CDR2 FYNNEI. The CDR3 spans 17 residues. CDR3 loop: CASSPWGTSGREETQYF. The CDR3 nucleotides read TGTGCCAGCAGTCCGTGGGGGACTAGCGGGAGAGAAGAGACCCAGTACTTC.

The CDR3 DNA reads as TGTGCCAGTAGTAAAGGAGGACTAGCGGGATACAATGAGCAGTTCTTC. Amino acids: CASSKGGLAGYNEQFF. The chain links TRBV19 to TRBJ2-1; 12 bases agree with TRBD2. The CDR3 totals 16 residues. The V gene's germline CDR1 is LNHDA and CDR2 SQIVND (reference sequence). Germline trimming cut 4 bases from V and 4 bases from J; bases unmatched to any gene: 5.

The V and J genes are TRBV5-1 and TRBJ2-5; 14 positions agree with TRBD2. Trimming removed 0 bases from V and 5 bases from J; junction bases left unmatched: 6. This CDR3 comprises 17 residues. Germline V lookup: CDR1 SGHRS, CDR2 YFSETQ. CDR3 coding DNA: TGCGCCAGCAGCTTGGATGGACTAGCGGGGGGTCGGGAGACCCAGTACTTC. It specifies CASSLDGLAGGRETQYF.

This clone is a singleton in its sample. The chain has TRBV4-3 and TRBJ2-3; tentatively, D is TRBD2 (7 bases). Germline lookup yields CDR1 LGHNA and CDR2 YSLEER. The CDR3 totals 18 residues. V lost 0 bases, J lost 2 bases, and 18 bases lay in between. CDR3 bases: TGCGCCAGCAGCCAAGATCTCGAGGGGGGGGCCTTCACAGATACGCAGTATTTT. This encodes CASSQDLEGGAFTDTQYF.

The chain couples TRBV7-9 to TRBJ2-7; the match to TRBD2 covers 10 bases. J was trimmed by 5 bases and V by 3 bases; bases with no gene match: 7. Germline V gene lookup returns CDR1 SEHNR and CDR2 FQNEAQ (reference sequence). There are 15 residues in the CDR3. CDR3 residues: CASSFQLAGMNEQYF. The CDR3 DNA reads as TGTGCCAGCAGCTTCCAACTAGCGGGGATGAACGAGCAGTACTTC.

This clone has a handful of counts. The chain carries TRBV6-6 and TRBJ2-3, with TRBD1 matching over 7 bases. The V segment lost 0 bases and the J segment 2 bases; nucleotides outside the gene matches: 5. This CDR3 has 16 residues. Germline V gives CDR1 MNHNY, CDR2 SVGAGI (reference sequence). Here the CDR3 DNA reads TGTGCCAGCAGTTACTCAAGGGACAGATTCACAGATACGCAGTATTTT. Protein product: CASSYSRDRFTDTQYF.

V is TRBV5-4 and J is TRBJ2-7; TRBD2 matches 12 bases. Germline loops: CDR1 SGHNT, CDR2 YYREEE (reference sequence). Germline trimming cut 0 bases from V and 3 bases from J; bases unmatched to any gene: 7. This CDR3 is built from 17 residues. CDR3 protein: CASSLADTSGRFYEQYF. CDR3 in DNA: TGTGCCAGCAGCTTGGCCGATACTAGCGGGAGGTTCTACGAGCAGTACTTC.

The rearrangement joins TRBV27 to TRBJ2-2; the match to TRBD1 covers 11 bases. CDR1 and CDR2 from the germline V gene are MNHEY and SMNVEV (reference sequence). The CDR3 extends over 15 amino acids. V was clipped by 6 bases and J by 5 bases; unmatched bases: 5. Here the CDR3 DNA reads TGTGCCAGCAGAACCGGGACAGGGGGAACCGGGGAGCTGTTTTTT. Translating gives CASRTGTGGTGELFF.

The J gene is TRBJ2-5, the V gene TRBV19, with TRBD2 as a possible D gene (5 bases). CDR3 size: 14 residues. Between the trimmed V and J ends, which lost 4 bases and 2 bases, there was a span of 11 bases. CDR1 and CDR2 (germline): LNHDA, SQIVND (reference sequence). The CDR3 spells CASSRPSRQETQYF. The CDR3 DNA follows: TGTGCCAGTAGTAGGCCTAGCAGGCAAGAGACCCAGTACTTC.

Notes on this clone: The same CDR3 also results from other DNA sequences found in this sample. V gene TRBV18 combines with J gene TRBJ1-4, with D maybe TRBD1 (6 bases). CDR3 length equals 13 residues. Germline V lookup: CDR1 KGHSH, CDR2 LQKENI. V lost 2 bases to trimming and J lost 6 bases, with 7 bases between them. The CDR3 DNA is TGTGCCAGCTCACCAGGGGGCGATGAAAAACTGTTTTTT. Its protein product is CASSPGGDEKLFF.

This chain joins TRBV5-6 and TRBJ2-2; TRBD2 matches at 7 bases. The CDR3 covers 16 residues. The J segment lost 0 bases and the V segment lost 1 base, leaving 3 bases of the junction unmatched. Germline V gene sequence: CDR1 SGHDT, CDR2 YYEEEE. CDR3 sequence reads: CASSLWRGSNTGELFF. For the CDR3, the DNA is TGTGCCAGCAGCTTGTGGCGGGGGTCGAACACCGGGGAGCTGTTTTTT.

The J gene is TRBJ1-4, the V gene TRBV4-1; maybe TRBD1 (5 bases). Trimming left V 3 bases short and J 6 bases short, with 11 bases between. CDR1 is MGHRA and CDR2 is YSYEKL in the germline V gene. This CDR3 is 14 amino acids long. DNA of the CDR3: TGCGCCAGCAGCCAGCTTTGGGGCGATGAAAAACTGTTTTTT. It yields the protein CASSQLWGDEKLFF.

The chain joins TRBV15 to TRBJ1-5; no definite D call. CDR1 and CDR2 from the germline V gene are LNHNV and YYDKDF (reference sequence). V shed 0 bases and J shed 2 bases, with 14 bases lying between them. CDR3 size: 17 residues. CDR3 bases: TGTGCCACCAGCAGAGATCATCCCGGGCGGGGCAATCAGCCCCAGCATTTT. Translating gives CATSRDHPGRGNQPQHF.

This clone was detected only a few times. The chain couples TRBV7-9 to TRBJ2-1, with TRBD2 matching 7 bases. The CDR3 is 13 residues long. Trimming at V came to 2 bases and at J to 7 bases, leaving 2 bases not matched to a gene. Germline CDR1 SEHNR, CDR2 FQNEAQ (reference sequence). CDR3: CASSLRLANEQFF. In DNA form, the CDR3 reads TGTGCCAGCAGCTTAAGACTAGCAAATGAGCAGTTCTTC. Looking up the rest from reference TRBV7-9 and TRBJ2-1 gives the full variable domain: DTGVSQNPRHKITKRGQNVTFRCDPISEHNRLYWYRQTLGQGPEFLTYFQNEAQLEKSRLLSDRFSAERPKGSFSTLEIQRTEQGDSAMYLCASSLRLANEQFFGPGTRLTVL.

This chain connects TRBV21-1 to TRBJ1-5; the table's D call, TRBD1, has no DNA check behind it. TRBV21-1 is tagged as a pseudogene. The CDR3 consists of 17 residues. In nucleotides, the CDR3 is TGTGCCAGCAGCAAAGGTAATACAGGGGGGCGGGATCAGCCCCAGCATTTT. It is translated as CASSKGNTGGRDQPQHF.

The rearrangement links TRBV27 to TRBJ2-1, with 9 bases identical to TRBD1. Per germline, CDR1 MNHEY and CDR2 SMNVEV (reference sequence). V gave up 6 bases and J gave up 3 bases; unmatched junction bases: 6. The CDR3 extends over 15 amino acids. Here the CDR3 reads CASSPGTGFYNEQFF. CDR3 bases: TGTGCCAGCAGCCCCGGGACAGGGTTCTACAATGAGCAGTTCTTC.

The J gene is TRBJ1-5, the V gene TRBV19; weak D call: TRBD1 (6 bases). Trimming removed 4 bases from V and 4 bases from J, with 14 bases in between. The CDR3 consists of 15 residues. Germline V CDR1 and CDR2: LNHDA, SQIVND (reference sequence). The CDR3, as DNA: TGTGCCAGTAGTACCCGACAGGCCCCAAATCAGCCCCAGCATTTT. Translated: CASSTRQAPNQPQHF.

The V gene is TRBV5-1, the J gene TRBJ2-5; a weak D match, TRBD1 (6 bases). V lost 2 bases and J 3 bases, leaving 11 bases between the germline ends. This CDR3 spans 14 amino acids. Germline values: CDR1 SGHRS, CDR2 YFSETQ. CDR3 protein: CASSFLGQKETQYF. The DNA of the CDR3 is TGCGCCAGCAGCTTTCTTGGACAGAAAGAGACCCAGTACTTC.

The V gene is TRBV5-8, the J gene TRBJ1-5; D remains unclear. V gave up 0 bases and J gave up 0 bases, with 4 bases separating them. In germline, CDR1 is SGHTS, CDR2 YDEGEE. The CDR3 has 14 amino acids. As DNA, the CDR3 is TGTGCCAGCAGCTTGGCTCTTAGCAATCAGCCCCAGCATTTT. This codes for CASSLALSNQPQHF.

The rearrangement links TRBV6-2 or TRBV6-3 to TRBJ2-1, with 8 bases matching TRBD2. The germline gives CDR1 MNHEY, CDR2 SVGEGT. The CDR3 is made up of 16 amino acids. Losses at the gene ends were 2 bases for V and 4 bases for J; bases not matched to a gene: 7. CDR3 bases: TGTGCCAGCAGTTACGGGTCTAGCGGGTATTACAATGAGCAGTTCTTC. Its protein is CASSYGSSGYYNEQFF.

The chain links TRBV27 to TRBJ1-1; 7 positions agree with TRBD1. V trimming: 4 bases; J trimming: 1 base; junction bases outside the gene matches: 12. From germline, CDR1 is MNHEY and CDR2 SMNVEV (reference sequence). The CDR3 runs to 17 residues. CDR3 sequence: CASSSYRGPGRNTEAFF. In nucleotides, the CDR3 is TGTGCCAGCAGTTCCTACAGGGGTCCTGGGAGGAACACTGAAGCTTTCTTT.

The V and J genes are TRBV2 and TRBJ2-1; D is uncertain. Between the trimmed V and J ends, which lost 4 bases and 0 bases, there was a span of 10 bases. Germline-derived CDR1 and CDR2 are SNHLY and FYNNEI. This CDR3 has 15 residues. CDR3 protein: CASSVSQDSYNEQFF. CDR3 DNA sequence: TGTGCCAGCAGTGTGAGTCAGGACTCCTACAATGAGCAGTTCTTC.

This clone was seen many times. The rearrangement links TRBV4-1 to TRBJ2-1; D possibly corresponds to TRBD1 (6 bases). Germline CDR1 is MGHRA and CDR2 is YSYEKL. Trimming took off 5 bases at V and 0 bases at J, with 11 bases between the two ends. The CDR3 length is 15 residues. In DNA form, the CDR3 reads TGCGCCAGCAGCGACCGGACAGTCTCCTACAATGAGCAGTTCTTC. Its translation: CASSDRTVSYNEQFF.

The rearrangement links TRBV7-3 to TRBJ2-3; 7 bases align to TRBD2. The germline V gene encodes CDR1 SGHTA and CDR2 FQGTGA. V gave up 5 bases and J gave up 2 bases; unmatched junction bases: 16. This CDR3 spans 18 amino acids. For the CDR3, the DNA is TGTGCCAGCAGCCCGGGGCCATTCCGGGACTATCTCACAGATACGCAGTATTTT. Protein: CASSPGPFRDYLTDTQYF.

This chain joins TRBV15 and TRBJ2-1; TRBD2 matches 8 bases. The length of the CDR3 is 17 residues. V lost 0 bases and J lost 3; bases outside the gene matches: 7. Germline assignment: CDR1 LNHNV and CDR2 YYDKDF (reference sequence). CDR3 coding DNA: TGTGCCACCAGCAGAGATGACGGGAGGGTTCTCTACAATGAGCAGTTCTTC. This codes for CATSRDDGRVLYNEQFF.

V is TRBV29-1 and J is TRBJ1-1, with 10 bases that match TRBD1. CDR1 and CDR2 from the germline V gene are SQVTM and ANQGSEA. The CDR3 loop spans 15 amino acids. J was trimmed by 1 base and V by 5 bases; bases with no gene match: 7. The CDR3 DNA is TGCAGCGTTACCGGGACAGGGGTTAGGAACACTGAAGCTTTCTTT. Amino acids: CSVTGTGVRNTEAFF.

The rearrangement uses TRBV27 and TRBJ2-5; 9 bases line up with TRBD1. Germline CDR1 reads MNHEY; CDR2 reads SMNVEV (reference sequence). The CDR3 runs 15 residues. J gave up 5 bases and V 3 bases, and 7 bases lay outside the gene matches. In DNA form, the CDR3 reads TGTGCCAGCAGTTTTGTAACAGGGGGCGCGGAGACCCAGTACTTC. It is translated as CASSFVTGGAETQYF.